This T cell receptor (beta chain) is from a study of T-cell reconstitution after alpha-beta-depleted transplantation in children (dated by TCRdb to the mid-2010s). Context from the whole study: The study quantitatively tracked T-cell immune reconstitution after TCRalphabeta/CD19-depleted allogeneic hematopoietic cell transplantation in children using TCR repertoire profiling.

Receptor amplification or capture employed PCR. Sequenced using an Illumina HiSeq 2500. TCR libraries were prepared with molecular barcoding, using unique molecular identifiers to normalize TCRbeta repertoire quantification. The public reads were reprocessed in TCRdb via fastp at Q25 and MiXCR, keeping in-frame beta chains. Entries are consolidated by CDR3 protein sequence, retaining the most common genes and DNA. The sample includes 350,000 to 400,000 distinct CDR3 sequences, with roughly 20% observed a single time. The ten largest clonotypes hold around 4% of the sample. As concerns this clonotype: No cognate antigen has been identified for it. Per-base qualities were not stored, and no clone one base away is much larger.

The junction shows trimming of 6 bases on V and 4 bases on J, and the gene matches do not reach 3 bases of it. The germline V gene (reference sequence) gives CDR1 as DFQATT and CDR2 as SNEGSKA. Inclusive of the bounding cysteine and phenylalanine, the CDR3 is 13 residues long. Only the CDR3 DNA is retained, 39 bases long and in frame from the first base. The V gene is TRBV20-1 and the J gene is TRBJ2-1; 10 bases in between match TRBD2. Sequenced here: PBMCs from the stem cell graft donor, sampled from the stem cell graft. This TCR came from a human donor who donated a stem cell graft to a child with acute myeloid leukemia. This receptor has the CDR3 CSATSGIYNEQFF. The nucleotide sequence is TGCAGTGCCACTAGCGGGATATACAATGAGCAGTTCTTC.